Included here is one TCR beta chain sequence, with context. No antigen is known for it. From germline, CDR1 is MNHEY and CDR2 SMNVEV (reference sequence). This CDR3 region has 15 residues. The data originate from a study of CXCR3-negative and CXCR3-positive naive CD8 T cells. It was by 5' RACE with UMI labels that the TRB cDNA libraries were prepared. From its re-call of the 5' RACE reads, TCRdb lists each CDR3 protein once, without DNA. The repertoire table contains 6,500 to 10,000 distinct CDR3 sequences. The study, taken as a whole, reports: The TRB CDR3s that CXCR3-positive naive cells carried were more hydrophobic than those of CXCR3-negative naive cells. Diversity was high in both naive subsets and much lower in memory cells. For the naive subsets, surface CD5 was similar, and TCR strength was inferred from TRB CDR3 properties.

The sample was naive CXCR3+ CD8+ T cells from blood. The sample's subset: CD45RO-CCR7+CD27+CD95- naive CD8+ T cells expressing CXCR3 (TNR3+). The chain carries TRBV27 and TRBJ2-1; TCRdb selects TRBD1, and the lack of DNA leaves this call unchecked. The TCR comes from a human donor in good health. Some clones in this sample may be carry-over from other donors' samples. Here the CDR3 reads CSSSLRGEHYNEQFF.